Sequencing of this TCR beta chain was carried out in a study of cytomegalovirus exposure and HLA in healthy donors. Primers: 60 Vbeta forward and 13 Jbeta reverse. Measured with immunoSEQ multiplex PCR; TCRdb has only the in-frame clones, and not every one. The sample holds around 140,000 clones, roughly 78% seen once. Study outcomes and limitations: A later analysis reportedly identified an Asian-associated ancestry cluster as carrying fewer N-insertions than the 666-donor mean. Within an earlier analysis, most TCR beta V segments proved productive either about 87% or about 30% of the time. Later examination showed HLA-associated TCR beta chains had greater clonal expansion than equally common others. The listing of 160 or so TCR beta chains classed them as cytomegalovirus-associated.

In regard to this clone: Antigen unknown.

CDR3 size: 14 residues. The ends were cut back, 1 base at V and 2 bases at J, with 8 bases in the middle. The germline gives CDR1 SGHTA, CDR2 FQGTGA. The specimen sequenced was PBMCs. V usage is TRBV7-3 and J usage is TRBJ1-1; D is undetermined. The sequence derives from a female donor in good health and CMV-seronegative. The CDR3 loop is CASSLRAVNTEAFF. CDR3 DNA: TGTGCCAGCAGCTTAAGGGCCGTCAACACTGAAGCTTTCTTT.